This T cell receptor beta chain is from a study of T cell repertoires in aging, cancer and after chemotherapy. Across the study: Patients with glioblastoma brain tumors were sampled before and after temozolomide-based therapy. The whole study produced a dataset of several million TCR reads. Points from the study as a whole: Compared with age-matched healthy donors, untreated hematological or solid cancer patients showed higher blood TCR clonality.

V dropped 2 bases and J dropped 2; count of bases not matched to a gene: 7. Germline CDR1 is GTSNPN and CDR2 is SVGIG (reference sequence). The CDR3 spans 15 residues. A mixed TRB-A/B primer pool amplified rearranged TRB by multiplex touch-down PCR. TCRdb re-called the multiplex PCR reads through MiXCR, storing one row per CDR3 protein. The table has under 4,000 distinct CDR3 sequences, roughly 29% seen once. Only a few counts were recorded for this clonotype. Its specificity is not known. Amplification of TCR beta used genomic DNA extracted from peripheral blood. The receptor's source is a human donor with a solid tumor. The chain joins TRBV30 to TRBJ2-3; 7 bases match TRBD2. Sequenced sample: blood. CDR3 nucleotide sequence: TGTGCCTGGAGTACGCTAGCGGATAACACAGATACGCAGTATTTT. It encodes CAWSTLADNTDTQYF.